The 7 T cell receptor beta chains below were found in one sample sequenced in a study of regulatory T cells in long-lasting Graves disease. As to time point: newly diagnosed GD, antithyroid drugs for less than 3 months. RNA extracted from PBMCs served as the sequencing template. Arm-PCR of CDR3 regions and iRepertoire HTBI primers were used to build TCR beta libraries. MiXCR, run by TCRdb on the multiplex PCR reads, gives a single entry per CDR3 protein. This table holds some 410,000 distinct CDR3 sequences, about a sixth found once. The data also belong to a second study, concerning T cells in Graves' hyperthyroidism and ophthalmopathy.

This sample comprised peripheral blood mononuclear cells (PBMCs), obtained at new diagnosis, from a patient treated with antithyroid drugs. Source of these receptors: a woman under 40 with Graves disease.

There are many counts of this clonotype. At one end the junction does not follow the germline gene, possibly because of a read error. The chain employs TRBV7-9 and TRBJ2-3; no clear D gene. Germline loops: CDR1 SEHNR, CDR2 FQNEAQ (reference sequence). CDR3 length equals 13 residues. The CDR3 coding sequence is TGCGCCAGCAGCTACGGAGCCACAGATACGCAGTATTTT. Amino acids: CASSYGATDTQYF.

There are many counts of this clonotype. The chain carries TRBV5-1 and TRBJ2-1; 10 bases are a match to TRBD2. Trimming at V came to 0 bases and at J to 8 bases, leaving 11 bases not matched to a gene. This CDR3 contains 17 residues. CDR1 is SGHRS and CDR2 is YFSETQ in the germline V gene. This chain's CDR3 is CASSLGSTSGPDHEQFF. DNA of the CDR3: TGCGCCAGCAGCTTGGGATCGACTAGCGGGCCCGACCATGAGCAGTTCTTC. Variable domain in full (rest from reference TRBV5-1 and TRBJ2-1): KAGVTQTPRYLIKTRGQQVTLSCSPISGHRSVSWYQQTPGQGLQFLFEYFSETQRNKGNFPGRFSGRQFSNSRSEMNVSTLELGDSALYLCASSLGSTSGPDHEQFFGPGTRLTVL.

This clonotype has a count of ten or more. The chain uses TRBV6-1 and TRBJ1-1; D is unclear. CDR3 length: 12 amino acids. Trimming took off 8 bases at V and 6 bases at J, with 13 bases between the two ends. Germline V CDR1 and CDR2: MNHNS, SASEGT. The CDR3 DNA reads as TGTGCCAGCTTGGAAGTTTTGGCTGAAGCTTTCTTT. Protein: CASLEVLAEAFF.

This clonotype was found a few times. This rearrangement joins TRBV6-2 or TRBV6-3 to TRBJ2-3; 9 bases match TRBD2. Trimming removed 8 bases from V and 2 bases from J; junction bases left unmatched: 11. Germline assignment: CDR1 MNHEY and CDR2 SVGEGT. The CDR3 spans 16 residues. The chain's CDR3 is CASRRGTSFSTDTQYF. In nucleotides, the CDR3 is TGTGCCAGCCGGCGGGGGACTAGCTTTTCCACAGATACGCAGTATTTT.

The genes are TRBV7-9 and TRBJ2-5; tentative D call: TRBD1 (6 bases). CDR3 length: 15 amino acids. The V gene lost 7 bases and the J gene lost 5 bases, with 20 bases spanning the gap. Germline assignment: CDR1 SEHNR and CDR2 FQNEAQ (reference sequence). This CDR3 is CASTRETGIFETQYF. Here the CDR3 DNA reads TGTGCCAGCACCCGGGAAACAGGGATTTTTGAGACCCAGTACTTC.

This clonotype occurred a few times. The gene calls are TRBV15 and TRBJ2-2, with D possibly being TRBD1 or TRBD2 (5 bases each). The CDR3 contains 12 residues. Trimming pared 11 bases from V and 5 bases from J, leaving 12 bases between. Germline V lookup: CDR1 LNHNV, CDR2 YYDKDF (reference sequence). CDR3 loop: CAAAEGTGELFF. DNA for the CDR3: TGTGCCGCCGCCGAGGGGACCGGGGAGCTGTTTTTT.

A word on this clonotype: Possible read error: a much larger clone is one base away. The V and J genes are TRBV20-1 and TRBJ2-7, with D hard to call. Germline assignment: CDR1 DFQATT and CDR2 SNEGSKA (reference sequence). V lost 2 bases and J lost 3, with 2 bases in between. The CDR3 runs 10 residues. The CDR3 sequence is CSARHYEQYF. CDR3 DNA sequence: TGCAGTGCTAGACACTACGAGCAGTACTTC.